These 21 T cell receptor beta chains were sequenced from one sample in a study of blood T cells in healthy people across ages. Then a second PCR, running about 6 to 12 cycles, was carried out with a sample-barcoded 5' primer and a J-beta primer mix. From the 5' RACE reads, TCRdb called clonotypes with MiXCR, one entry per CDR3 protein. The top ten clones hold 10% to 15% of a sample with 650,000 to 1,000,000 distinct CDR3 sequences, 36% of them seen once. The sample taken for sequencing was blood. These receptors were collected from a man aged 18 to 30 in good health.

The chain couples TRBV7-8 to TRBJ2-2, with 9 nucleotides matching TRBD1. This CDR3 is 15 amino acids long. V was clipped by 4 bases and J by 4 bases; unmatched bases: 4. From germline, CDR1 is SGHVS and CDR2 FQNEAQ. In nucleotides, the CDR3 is TGTGCCAGCAGCTCGACAGGGGGGGCCACCGGGGAGCTGTTTTTT. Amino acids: CASSSTGGATGELFF.

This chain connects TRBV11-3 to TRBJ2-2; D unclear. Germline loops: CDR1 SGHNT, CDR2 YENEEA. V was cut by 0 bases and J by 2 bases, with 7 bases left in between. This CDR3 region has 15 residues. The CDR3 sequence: CASSLDTENTGELFF. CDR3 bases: TGTGCCAGCAGCTTAGATACAGAAAACACCGGGGAGCTGTTTTTT.

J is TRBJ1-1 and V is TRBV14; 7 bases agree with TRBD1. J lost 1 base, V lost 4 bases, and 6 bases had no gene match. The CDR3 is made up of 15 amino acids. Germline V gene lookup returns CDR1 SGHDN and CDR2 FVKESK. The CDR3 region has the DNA TGTGCCAGCAGCCCCGACAGGGTGGGGAACACTGAAGCTTTCTTT. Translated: CASSPDRVGNTEAFF.

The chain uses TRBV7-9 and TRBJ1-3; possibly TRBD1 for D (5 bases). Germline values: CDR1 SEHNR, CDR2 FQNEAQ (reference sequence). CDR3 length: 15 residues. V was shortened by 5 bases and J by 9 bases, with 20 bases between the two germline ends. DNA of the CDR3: TGTGCCAGCAGCAACCAGGGCCTCCCCGGAGGCACCATATATTTT. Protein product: CASSNQGLPGGTIYF.

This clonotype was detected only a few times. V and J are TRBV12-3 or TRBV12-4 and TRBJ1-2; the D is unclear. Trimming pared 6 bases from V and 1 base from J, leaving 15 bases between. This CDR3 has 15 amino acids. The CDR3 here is CASSSRPGSNYGYTF. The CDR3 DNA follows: TGTGCCAGCAGCTCACGTCCCGGGAGTAACTATGGCTACACCTTC.

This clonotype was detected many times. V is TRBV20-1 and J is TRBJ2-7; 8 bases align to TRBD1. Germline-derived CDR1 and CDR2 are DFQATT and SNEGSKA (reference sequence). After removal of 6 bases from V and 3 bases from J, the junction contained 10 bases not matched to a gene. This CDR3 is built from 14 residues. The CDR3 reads CSANPTGENYEQYF. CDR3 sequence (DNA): TGCAGTGCCAACCCGACAGGGGAGAACTACGAGCAGTACTTC.

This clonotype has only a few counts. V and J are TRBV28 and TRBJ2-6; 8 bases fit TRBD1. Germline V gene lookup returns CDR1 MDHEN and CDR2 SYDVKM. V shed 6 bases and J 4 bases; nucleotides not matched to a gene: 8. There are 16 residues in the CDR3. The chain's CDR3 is CASRRTGYLGANVLTF. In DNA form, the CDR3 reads TGTGCCAGCAGACGGACAGGGTACCTCGGGGCCAACGTCCTGACTTTC.

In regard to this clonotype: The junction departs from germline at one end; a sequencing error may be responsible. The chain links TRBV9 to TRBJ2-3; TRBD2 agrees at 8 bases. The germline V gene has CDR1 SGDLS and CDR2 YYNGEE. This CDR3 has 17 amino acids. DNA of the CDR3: TGTGCCAACAGCGATGTAGCGGGGAGCCTTTACACAGATACGCAGTATTTT. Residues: CANSDVAGSLYTDTQYF.

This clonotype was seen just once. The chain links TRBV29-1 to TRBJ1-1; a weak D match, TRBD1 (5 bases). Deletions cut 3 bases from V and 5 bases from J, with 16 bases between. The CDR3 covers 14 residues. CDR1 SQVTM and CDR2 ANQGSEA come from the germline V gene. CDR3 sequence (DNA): TGCAGCGTTGATGGGGCCGGGGGGAATACTGAAGCTTTCTTT. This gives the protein CSVDGAGGNTEAFF.

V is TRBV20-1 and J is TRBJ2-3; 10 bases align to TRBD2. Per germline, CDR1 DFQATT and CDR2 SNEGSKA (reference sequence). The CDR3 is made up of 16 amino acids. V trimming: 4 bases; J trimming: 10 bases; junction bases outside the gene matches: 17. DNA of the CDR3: TGCAGTGCTACTAGCGGGGGCCCTTTTGACATTGATGCGCAGTATTTT. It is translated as CSATSGGPFDIDAQYF.

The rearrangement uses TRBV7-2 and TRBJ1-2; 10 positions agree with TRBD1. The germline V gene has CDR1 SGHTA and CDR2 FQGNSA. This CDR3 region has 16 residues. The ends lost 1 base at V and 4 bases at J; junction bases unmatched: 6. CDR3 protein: CASSLVRGQGTYGYTF. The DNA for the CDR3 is TGTGCCAGCAGCTTAGTACGGGGACAGGGGACCTATGGCTACACCTTC.

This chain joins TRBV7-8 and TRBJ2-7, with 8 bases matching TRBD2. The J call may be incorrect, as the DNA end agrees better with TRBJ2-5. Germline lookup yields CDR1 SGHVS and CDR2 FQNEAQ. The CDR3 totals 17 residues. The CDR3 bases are TGTGCCAGCAGCCCCCCATCGGGTAGCGGGGTAAGAGAGACCCAGTACTTC. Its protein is CASSPPSGSGVRETQYF.

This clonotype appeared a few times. Here the CDR3 reads CSAPSGGAEAFF. DNA of the CDR3: TGCAGTGCTCCAAGCGGGGGGGCTGAAGCTTTCTTT. The V and J genes are TRBV20-1 and TRBJ1-1; possible D gene TRBD1, 5 bases. Trimming cost V 5 bases and J 6 bases, with 13 bases left between them. The CDR3 loop spans 12 amino acids. CDR1 and CDR2 (germline): DFQATT, SNEGSKA (reference sequence).

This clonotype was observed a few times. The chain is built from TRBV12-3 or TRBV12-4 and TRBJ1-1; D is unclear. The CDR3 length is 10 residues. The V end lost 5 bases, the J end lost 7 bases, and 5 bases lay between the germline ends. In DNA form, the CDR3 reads TGTGCCAGCAGTAGTGGTGAAGCTTTCTTT. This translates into CASSSGEAFF.

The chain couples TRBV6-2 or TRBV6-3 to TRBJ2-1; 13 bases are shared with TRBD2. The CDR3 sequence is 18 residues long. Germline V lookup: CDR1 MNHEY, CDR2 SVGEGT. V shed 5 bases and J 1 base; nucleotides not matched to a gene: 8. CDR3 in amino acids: CASSLRLAGGLSYNEQFF. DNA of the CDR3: TGTGCCAGCAGTCTGAGACTAGCGGGGGGCCTTTCCTACAATGAGCAGTTCTTC.

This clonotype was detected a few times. The CDR3 here is CAISGYRGQSYGYTF. CDR3 sequence (DNA): TGTGCCATCAGTGGGTACAGGGGGCAAAGCTATGGCTACACCTTC. V is TRBV10-3 and J is TRBJ1-2, with 9 nucleotides matching TRBD1. Germline V gene sequence: CDR1 ENHRY, CDR2 SYGVKD. The CDR3 totals 15 residues. The J segment lost 4 bases and the V segment lost 4 bases, leaving 7 bases of the junction unmatched.

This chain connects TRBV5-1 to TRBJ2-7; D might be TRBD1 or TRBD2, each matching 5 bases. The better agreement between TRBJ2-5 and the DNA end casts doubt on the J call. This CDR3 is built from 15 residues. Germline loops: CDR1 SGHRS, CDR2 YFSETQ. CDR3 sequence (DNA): TGCGCCAGCAGCTTGGCCGGGACCGTGGAGCAGACCCAGTACTTC. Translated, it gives CASSLAGTVEQTQYF.

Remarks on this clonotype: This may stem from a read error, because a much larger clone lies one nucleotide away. CDR3 bases: TGTGCCAGCAGCCAAGAGGCAGTGGGCTCCTACAATGAGCAGTTCTTC. It is translated as CASSQEAVGSYNEQFF. The gene calls are TRBV4-2 and TRBJ2-1; D ambiguous. With 0 bases removed from V and 0 bases from J, the gap between germline ends came to 9 bases. Germline CDR1 and CDR2: LGHNA and YNFKEQ. This CDR3 contains 16 residues.

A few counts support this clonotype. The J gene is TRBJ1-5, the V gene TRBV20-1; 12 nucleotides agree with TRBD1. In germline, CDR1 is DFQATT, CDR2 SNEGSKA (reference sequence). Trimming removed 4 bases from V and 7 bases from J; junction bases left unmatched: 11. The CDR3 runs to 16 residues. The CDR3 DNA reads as TGCAGTGCTACTCCTCAGGGACAGGGGGCGCAGCAGCCCCAGCATTTT. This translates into CSATPQGQGAQQPQHF.

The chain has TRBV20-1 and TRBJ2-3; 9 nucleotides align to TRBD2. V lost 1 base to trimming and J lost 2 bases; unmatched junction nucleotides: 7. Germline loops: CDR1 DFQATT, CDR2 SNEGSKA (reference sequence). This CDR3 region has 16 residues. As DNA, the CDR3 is TGCAGTGCTAGAGGGCGCCTAGCGGGACTCACAGATACGCAGTATTTT. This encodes CSARGRLAGLTDTQYF.

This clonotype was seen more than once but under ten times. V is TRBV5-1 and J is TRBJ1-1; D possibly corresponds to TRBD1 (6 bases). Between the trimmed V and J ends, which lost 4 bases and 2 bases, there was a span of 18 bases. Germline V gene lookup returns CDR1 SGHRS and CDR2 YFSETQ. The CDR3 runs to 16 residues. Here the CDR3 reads CASSPEQGSGNTEAFF. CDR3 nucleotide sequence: TGCGCCAGCAGCCCAGAGCAGGGGTCCGGAAACACTGAAGCTTTCTTT. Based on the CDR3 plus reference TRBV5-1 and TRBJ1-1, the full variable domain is KAGVTQTPRYLIKTRGQQVTLSCSPISGHRSVSWYQQTPGQGLQFLFEYFSETQRNKGNFPGRFSGRQFSNSRSEMNVSTLELGDSALYLCASSPEQGSGNTEAFFGQGTRLTVV.